These T cell receptor beta chains were read from a single sample in a study of T cell changes during pregnancy in multiple sclerosis. Profiling relied on immunoSEQ multiplex PCR, and the TCRdb table lists in-frame clones only, not all of them. The sample lists more than 65,000 clones, approximately 90% occurring once. The specimen was peripheral blood, collected in the first trimester of pregnancy. The receptors shown here come from a female donor with multiple sclerosis, enrolled in a pregnancy study. Both conserved end residues are part of each CDR3. Fields, in order: clone size, V gene, J gene, D gene, CDR3 protein, CDR3 DNA. The D gene is left open where the match is weak. Not all rows give a size; the values are once, few, many and, for expanded clones, a class.

>-|TRBV7-2|TRBJ2-1|TRBD2
CASSSSSGLRYNEQFF
TGTGCCAGCAGCTCCAGTAGCGGGCTAAGATACAATGAGCAGTTCTTC
>-|TRBV27|TRBJ2-3|-
CASSSPTRARTDTQYF
TGTGCCAGCAGTTCTCCTACTAGGGCCCGCACAGATACGCAGTATTTT
>-|TRBV7-7|TRBJ2-5|TRBD1
CASSSGTGWKTQYF
TGTGCCAGCAGCTCCGGGACAGGCTGGAAGACCCAGTACTTC
>-|TRBV28|TRBJ2-1|-
CASKGLGARTYNEQFF
TGTGCCAGCAAAGGTCTAGGGGCCCGAACCTACAATGAGCAGTTCTTC
>-|TRBV6-6|TRBJ1-6|-
CASFSFVELSPLHF
TGTGCCAGTTTCTCATTTGTGGAGTTGTCACCCCTCCACTTT
>-|TRBV28|TRBJ1-1|TRBD1
CASSFGQGVAEAFF
TGTGCCAGCAGTTTCGGACAGGGGGTCGCTGAAGCTTTCTTT
>-|TRBV7-7|TRBJ2-2|TRBD2
CASSPRGGGTTGELFF
TGTGCCAGCAGCCCCCGGGGGGGAGGAACTACCGGGGAGCTGTTTTTT
>-|TRBV7-3|TRBJ2-3|-
CASSLWGDPTDTQYF
TGTGCCAGCAGCTTGTGGGGGGACCCCACAGATACGCAGTATTTT
>once|TRBV6-1|TRBJ2-5|TRBD1
CASSESQGVETQYF
TGTGCCAGCAGTGAATCTCAGGGGGTGGAGACCCAGTACTTC
>-|TRBV7-2|TRBJ2-3|TRBD2
CASSPRAGGLADTQYF
TGTGCCAGCAGCCCAAGAGCGGGAGGGTTAGCAGATACGCAGTATTTT
>-|TRBV5-4|TRBJ2-5|TRBD1
CASSSPGQGGETQYF
TGTGCCAGCAGCTCTCCGGGACAGGGTGGGGAGACCCAGTACTTC
>-|TRBV4-2|TRBJ2-7|TRBD2
CASSQEGTSGSYEQYF
TGTGCCAGCAGCCAAGAGGGGACTAGCGGCTCCTACGAGCAGTACTTC
>-|TRBV6-6|TRBJ1-2|-
CASSYEAGGYNGYTF
TGTGCCAGCAGTTACGAGGCAGGAGGATATAATGGCTACACCTTC
>-|TRBV30|TRBJ1-2|-
CAWTPDWAKGYTF
TGTGCCTGGACCCCGGACTGGGCTAAAGGCTACACCTTC
>-|TRBV6-1|TRBJ1-2|-
CASSEAGTSGDGYTF
TGTGCCAGCAGTGAAGCGGGGACCTCAGGGGATGGCTACACCTTC
>-|TRBV7-3|TRBJ2-1|TRBD2
CASSLTATSGGDYNEQFF
TGTGCCAGCAGCTTAACTGCGACTAGCGGGGGCGATTACAATGAGCAGTTCTTC
>-|TRBV5-1|TRBJ1-6|TRBD1
CASSLVGQGANNSPLHF
TGCGCCAGCAGCTTGGTCGGGCAGGGGGCTAATAATTCACCCCTCCACTTT
>-|TRBV18|TRBJ2-1|-
CASSPPGEISYNEQFF
TGTGCCAGCTCACCACCTGGAGAGATCTCCTACAATGAGCAGTTCTTC
>-|TRBV19|TRBJ2-2|TRBD2
CASSIERTSGGGELFF
TGTGCCAGTAGTATAGAGCGGACTAGCGGGGGAGGGGAGCTGTTTTTT
>-|TRBV5-6|TRBJ1-3|-
CASRPGWGAGNTIYF
TGTGCCTCGCGCCCAGGGTGGGGCGCAGGAAACACCATATATTTT
>-|TRBV2|TRBJ2-3|TRBD2
CASKGPSGADTQYF
TGTGCCAGCAAAGGACCTAGCGGGGCAGATACGCAGTATTTT
>few|TRBV6-4|TRBJ2-2|-
CASSEAATNTGELFF
TGTGCCAGCAGCGAAGCTGCGACGAACACCGGGGAGCTGTTTTTT
>-|TRBV6-5|TRBJ2-1|TRBD2
CASSYGASGRYNEQFF
TGTGCCAGCAGTTACGGGGCTAGCGGGAGGTACAATGAGCAGTTCTTC
>-|TRBV19|TRBJ1-5|TRBD1
CASSIETGVQPQHF
TGTGCCAGTAGTATAGAAACAGGGGTTCAGCCCCAGCATTTT
>-|TRBV7-6|TRBJ2-3|-
CASSGRAYWTSTDTQYF
TGTGCCAGCAGCGGAAGGGCATACTGGACTAGCACAGATACGCAGTATTTT
>-|TRBV10-2|TRBJ2-3|TRBD2
CASRRLAGASGDTQYF
TGCGCCAGCAGACGACTAGCGGGGGCCTCGGGAGATACGCAGTATTTT
>-|TRBV6-6|TRBJ2-7|-
CASTSAGESYEQYF
TGTGCCAGCACCTCGGCGGGTGAATCCTACGAGCAGTACTTC
>-|TRBV5-4|TRBJ2-7|-
CASSLPGWNGEQYF
TGTGCCAGCAGCTTGCCAGGGTGGAACGGCGAGCAGTACTTC
>-|TRBV13|TRBJ2-7|-
CASSLDRADYEQYF
TGTGCCAGCAGCTTAGACAGGGCGGACTACGAGCAGTACTTC